The 6 T cell receptor beta chains given below trace back to one sample, sequenced in a study of blood T cell repertoires in COVID-19. Assay used: immunoSEQ multiplex PCR; TCRdb lists only in-frame clones, some missing. Of about 500,000 clones in the sample, roughly 91% were seen once. Sequenced sample: peripheral blood. These receptor sequences come from a woman between 50 and 59 years old with COVID-19, enrolled during active disease.

V gene TRBV5-4 combines with J gene TRBJ2-1, with D tentatively TRBD2 (5 bases). Trimming pared 4 bases from V and 4 bases from J, leaving 15 bases between. The CDR3 consists of 15 residues. Germline CDR1 SGHNT, CDR2 YYREEE (reference sequence). The CDR3 bases are TGTGCCAGCAGCCCGTCGGGATGGCTGTACAATGAGCAGTTCTTC. Its protein product is CASSPSGWLYNEQFF.

The CDR3 protein is CASSQGTSTYEQYF. The DNA of the CDR3 is TGTGCCAGCTCACAAGGGACTTCTACCTACGAGCAGTACTTC. The rearrangement joins TRBV18 to TRBJ2-7, with D possibly TRBD2 on 6 matching bases. Per germline, CDR1 KGHSH and CDR2 LQKENI. V was trimmed by 4 bases and J by 2 bases, leaving 12 bases between them. This CDR3 region has 14 residues.

This clone has only a few counts. The same CDR3 also results from other DNA sequences found in this sample. The chain combines TRBV2 with TRBJ1-1; D unclear. Germline V gene lookup returns CDR1 SNHLY and CDR2 FYNNEI. The V end lost 2 bases, the J end lost 1 base, and 5 bases lay between the germline ends. This CDR3 has 13 amino acids. CDR3 loop: CASSEQANTEAFF. DNA for the CDR3: TGTGCCAGCAGTGAACAAGCGAACACTGAAGCTTTCTTT. Drawing the rest from reference TRBV2 and TRBJ1-1, the complete variable domain is EPEVTQTPSHQVTQMGQEVILRCVPISNHLYFYWYRQILGQKVEFLVSFYNNEISEKSEIFDDQFSVERPDGSNFTLKIRSTKLEDSAMYFCASSEQANTEAFFGQGTRLTVV.

V gene TRBV5-6 combines with J gene TRBJ2-5, with 9 bases identical to TRBD1. The V gene's germline CDR1 is SGHDT and CDR2 YYEEEE. V dropped 1 base and J dropped 2; count of bases not matched to a gene: 9. The CDR3 is made up of 17 amino acids. The CDR3 spells CASSLFRTGEGQETQYF. The CDR3 DNA reads TGTGCCAGCAGCTTGTTCAGGACAGGGGAGGGTCAAGAGACCCAGTACTTC. The entire variable domain, with the rest obtained from reference TRBV5-6 and TRBJ2-5, is as follows: DAGVTQSPTHLIKTRGQQVTLRCSPKSGHDTVSWYQQALGQGPQFIFQYYEEEERQRGNFPDRFSGHQFPNYSSELNVNALLLGDSALYLCASSLFRTGEGQETQYFGPGTRLLVL.

The chain employs TRBV30 and TRBJ1-5; TRBD1 is a possible D gene (5 bases). The CDR3 totals 15 residues. Trimming took 3 bases from V and 6 from J, leaving 18 bases between them. Germline CDR1 GTSNPN, CDR2 SVGIG (reference sequence). CDR3 in DNA: TGTGCCTGGAGCCCCTCAGCCGGGGGGTTTCAGCCCCAGCATTTT. As protein: CAWSPSAGGFQPQHF.

This rearrangement joins TRBV19 to TRBJ2-1; maybe TRBD2 (6 bases). Per the germline V gene, CDR1 is LNHDA and CDR2 is SQIVND (reference sequence). V lost 7 bases and J lost 6, with 22 bases in between. This CDR3 region has 16 residues. For the CDR3, the DNA is TGTGCCAGTACCGACGTTCGAGGAGGGTTGGTCAATGAGCAGTTCTTC. Translating it yields CASTDVRGGLVNEQFF. The full variable domain, in which reference TRBV19 and TRBJ2-1 provide the parts outside the CDR3, is DGGITQSPKYLFRKEGQNVTLSCEQNLNHDAMYWYRQDPGQGLRLIYYSQIVNDFQKGDIAEGYSVSREKKESFPLTVTSAQKNPTAFYLCASTDVRGGLVNEQFFGPGTRLTVL.